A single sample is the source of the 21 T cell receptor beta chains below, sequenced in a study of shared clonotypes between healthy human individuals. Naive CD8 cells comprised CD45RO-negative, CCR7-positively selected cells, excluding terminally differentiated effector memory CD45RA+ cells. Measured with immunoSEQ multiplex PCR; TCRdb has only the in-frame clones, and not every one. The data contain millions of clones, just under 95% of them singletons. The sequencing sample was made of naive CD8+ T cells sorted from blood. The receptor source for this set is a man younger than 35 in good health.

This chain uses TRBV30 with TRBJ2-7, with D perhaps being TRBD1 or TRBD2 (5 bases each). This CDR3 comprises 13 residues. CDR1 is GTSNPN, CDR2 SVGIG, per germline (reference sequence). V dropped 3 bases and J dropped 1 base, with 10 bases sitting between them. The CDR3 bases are TGTGCCTGGAGCGCCGGGGCTTCCTACGAGCAGTACTTC. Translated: CAWSAGASYEQYF.

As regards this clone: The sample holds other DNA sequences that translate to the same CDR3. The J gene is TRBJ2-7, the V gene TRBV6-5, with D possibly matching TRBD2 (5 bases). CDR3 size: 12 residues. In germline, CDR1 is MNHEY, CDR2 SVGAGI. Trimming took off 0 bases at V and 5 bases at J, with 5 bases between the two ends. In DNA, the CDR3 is TGTGCCAGCAGTTACTCCGGGGACGAGCAGTACTTC. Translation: CASSYSGDEQYF.

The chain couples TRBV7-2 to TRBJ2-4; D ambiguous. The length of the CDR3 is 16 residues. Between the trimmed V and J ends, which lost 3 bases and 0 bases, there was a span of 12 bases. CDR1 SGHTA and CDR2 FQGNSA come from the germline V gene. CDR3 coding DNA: TGTGCCAGCAGCTTGCAAGACGTTCTAGCCAAAAACATTCAGTACTTC. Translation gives CASSLQDVLAKNIQYF.

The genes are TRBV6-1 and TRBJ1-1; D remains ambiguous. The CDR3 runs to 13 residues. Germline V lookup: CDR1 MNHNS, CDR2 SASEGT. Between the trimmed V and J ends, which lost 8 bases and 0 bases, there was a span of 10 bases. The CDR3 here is CASVDGMNTEAFF. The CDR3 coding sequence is TGTGCCAGCGTGGACGGGATGAACACTGAAGCTTTCTTT.

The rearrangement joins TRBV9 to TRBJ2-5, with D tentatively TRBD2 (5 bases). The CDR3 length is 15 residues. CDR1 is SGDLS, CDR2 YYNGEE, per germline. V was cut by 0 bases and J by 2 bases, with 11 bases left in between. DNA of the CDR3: TGTGCCAGCAGCGTAGATGGGAGTAGGCAAGAGACCCAGTACTTC. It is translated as CASSVDGSRQETQYF. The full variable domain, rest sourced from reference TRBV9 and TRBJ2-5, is DSGVTQTPKHLITATGQRVTLRCSPRSGDLSVYWYQQSLDQGLQFLIQYYNGEERAKGNILERFSAQQFPDLHSELNLSSLELGDSALYFCASSVDGSRQETQYFGPGTRLLVL.

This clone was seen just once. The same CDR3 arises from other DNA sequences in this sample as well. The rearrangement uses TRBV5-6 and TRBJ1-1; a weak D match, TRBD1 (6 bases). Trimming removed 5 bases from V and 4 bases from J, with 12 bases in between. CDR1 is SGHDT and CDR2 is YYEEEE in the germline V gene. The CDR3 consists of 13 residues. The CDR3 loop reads CASSEGGITEAFF. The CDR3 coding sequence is TGTGCCAGCAGTGAAGGGGGTATCACTGAAGCTTTCTTT.

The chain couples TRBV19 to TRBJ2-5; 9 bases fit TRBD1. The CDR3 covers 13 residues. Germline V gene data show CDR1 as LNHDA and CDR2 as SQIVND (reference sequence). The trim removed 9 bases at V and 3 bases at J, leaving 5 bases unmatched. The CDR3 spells CASRGQGEETQYF. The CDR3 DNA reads TGTGCCAGCAGGGGACAGGGTGAAGAGACCCAGTACTTC.

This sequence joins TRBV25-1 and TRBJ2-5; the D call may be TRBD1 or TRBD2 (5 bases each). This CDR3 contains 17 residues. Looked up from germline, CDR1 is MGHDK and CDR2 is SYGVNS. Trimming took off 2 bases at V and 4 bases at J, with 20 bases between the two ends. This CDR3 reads CASSEAVGTPYGETQYF. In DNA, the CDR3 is TGTGCCAGCAGTGAAGCGGTTGGGACCCCATACGGAGAGACCCAGTACTTC.

CDR3 sequence (DNA): TGTGCCAGCAGTCTGCCAGGAACGGGGAACACCGGGGAGCTGTTTTTT. Amino acid sequence: CASSLPGTGNTGELFF. The gene calls are TRBV28 and TRBJ2-2; D is undetermined. Germline V gene data show CDR1 as MDHEN and CDR2 as SYDVKM. This CDR3 region has 16 residues. The germline V and J ends were trimmed by 5 bases and 1 base, with 14 bases remaining between them.

DNA for the CDR3: TGTGCCAGCCGAGCGACTGCACAAGAGACCCAGTACTTC. This translates into CASRATAQETQYF. The rearrangement joins TRBV19 to TRBJ2-5; the D is unclear. Looked up from germline, CDR1 is LNHDA and CDR2 is SQIVND (reference sequence). The CDR3 is 13 amino acids. With 9 bases removed from V and 2 bases from J, the gap between germline ends came to 13 bases.

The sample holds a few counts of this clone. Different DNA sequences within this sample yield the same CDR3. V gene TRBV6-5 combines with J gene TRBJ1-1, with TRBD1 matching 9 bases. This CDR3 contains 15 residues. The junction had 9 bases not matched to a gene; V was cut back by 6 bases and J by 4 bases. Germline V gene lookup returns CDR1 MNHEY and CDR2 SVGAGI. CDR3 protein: CASSRPGQGSTEAFF. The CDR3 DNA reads TGTGCCAGCAGCCGACCGGGACAGGGATCCACTGAAGCTTTCTTT.

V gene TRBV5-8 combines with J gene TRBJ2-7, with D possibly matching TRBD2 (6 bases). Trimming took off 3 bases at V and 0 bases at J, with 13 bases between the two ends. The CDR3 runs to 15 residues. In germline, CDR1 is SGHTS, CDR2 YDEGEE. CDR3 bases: TGTGCCAGCAGCTCGGATAGCGGACACTCCTACGAGCAGTACTTC. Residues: CASSSDSGHSYEQYF. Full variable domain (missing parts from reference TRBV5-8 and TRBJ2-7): EAGVTQSPTHLIKTRGQQATLRCSPISGHTSVYWYQQALGLGLQFLLWYDEGEERNRGNFPPRFSGRQFPNYSSELNVNALELEDSALYLCASSSDSGHSYEQYFGPGTRLTVT.

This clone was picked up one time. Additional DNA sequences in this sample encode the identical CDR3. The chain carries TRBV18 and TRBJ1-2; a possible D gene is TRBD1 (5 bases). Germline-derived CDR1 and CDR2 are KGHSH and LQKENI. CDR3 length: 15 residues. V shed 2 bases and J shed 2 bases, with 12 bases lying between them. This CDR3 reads CASSPVSQDNYGYTF. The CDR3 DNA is TGTGCCAGCTCACCAGTTTCACAGGACAACTATGGCTACACCTTC. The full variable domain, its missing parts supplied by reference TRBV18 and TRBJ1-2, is NAGVMQNPRHLVRRRGQEARLRCSPMKGHSHVYWYRQLPEEGLKFMVYLQKENIIDESGMPKERFSAEFPKEGPSILRIQQVVRGDSAAYFCASSPVSQDNYGYTFGSGTRLTVV.

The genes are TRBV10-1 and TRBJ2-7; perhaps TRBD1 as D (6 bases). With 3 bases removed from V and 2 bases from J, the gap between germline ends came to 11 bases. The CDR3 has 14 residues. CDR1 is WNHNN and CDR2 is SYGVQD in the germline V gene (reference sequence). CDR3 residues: CASSEGRGTYEQYF. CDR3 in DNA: TGCGCCAGCAGTGAAGGCAGGGGCACCTACGAGCAGTACTTC.

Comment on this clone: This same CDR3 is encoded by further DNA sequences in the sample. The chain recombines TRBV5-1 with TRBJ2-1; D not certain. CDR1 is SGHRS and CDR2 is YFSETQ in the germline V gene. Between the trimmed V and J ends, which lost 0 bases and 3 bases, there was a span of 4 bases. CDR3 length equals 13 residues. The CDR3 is CASSLGLYNEQFF. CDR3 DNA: TGCGCCAGCAGCTTGGGACTCTACAATGAGCAGTTCTTC.

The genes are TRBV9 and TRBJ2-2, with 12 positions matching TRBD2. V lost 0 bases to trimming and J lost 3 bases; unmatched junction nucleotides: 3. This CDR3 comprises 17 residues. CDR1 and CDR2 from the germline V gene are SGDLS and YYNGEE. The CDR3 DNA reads TGTGCCAGCAGCGTAGCTAGCGGGGGGGCCTACACCGGGGAGCTGTTTTTT. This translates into CASSVASGGAYTGELFF.

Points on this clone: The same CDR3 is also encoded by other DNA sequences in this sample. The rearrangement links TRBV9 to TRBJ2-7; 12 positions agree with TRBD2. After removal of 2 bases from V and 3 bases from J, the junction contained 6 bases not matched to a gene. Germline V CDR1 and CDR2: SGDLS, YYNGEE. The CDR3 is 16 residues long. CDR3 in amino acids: CASSVGATSGGYEQYF. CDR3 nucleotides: TGTGCCAGCAGCGTCGGCGCGACTAGCGGGGGCTACGAGCAGTACTTC.

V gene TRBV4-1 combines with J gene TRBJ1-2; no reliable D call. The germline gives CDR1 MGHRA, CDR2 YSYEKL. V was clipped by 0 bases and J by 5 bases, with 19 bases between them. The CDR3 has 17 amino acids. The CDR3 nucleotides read TGCGCCAGCAGCCAAGATGGTTTTGTGGGGAGGTCATATGGCTACACCTTC. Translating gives CASSQDGFVGRSYGYTF.

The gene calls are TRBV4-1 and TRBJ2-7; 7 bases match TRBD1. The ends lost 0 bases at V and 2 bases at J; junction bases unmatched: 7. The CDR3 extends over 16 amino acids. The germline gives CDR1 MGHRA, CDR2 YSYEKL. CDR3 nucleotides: TGCGCCAGCAGCCAAGATAAACAGGGGTTCCCCTACGAGCAGTACTTC. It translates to CASSQDKQGFPYEQYF.

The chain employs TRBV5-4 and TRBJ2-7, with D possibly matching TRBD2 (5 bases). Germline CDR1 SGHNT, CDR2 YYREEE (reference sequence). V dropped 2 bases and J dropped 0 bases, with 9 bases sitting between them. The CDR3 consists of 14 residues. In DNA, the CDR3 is TGTGCCAGCAGCTTTAGGGCGGGCTCCTACGAGCAGTACTTC. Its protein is CASSFRAGSYEQYF.

The CDR3: CAWKQGSLEQYF. DNA for the CDR3: TGTGCCTGGAAACAGGGAAGTCTCGAGCAGTACTTC. The chain carries TRBV30 and TRBJ2-7, with D tentatively TRBD1 (6 bases). With 4 bases removed from V and 6 bases from J, the gap between germline ends came to 13 bases. CDR3 length equals 12 residues. Germline CDR1 and CDR2: GTSNPN and SVGIG (reference sequence).